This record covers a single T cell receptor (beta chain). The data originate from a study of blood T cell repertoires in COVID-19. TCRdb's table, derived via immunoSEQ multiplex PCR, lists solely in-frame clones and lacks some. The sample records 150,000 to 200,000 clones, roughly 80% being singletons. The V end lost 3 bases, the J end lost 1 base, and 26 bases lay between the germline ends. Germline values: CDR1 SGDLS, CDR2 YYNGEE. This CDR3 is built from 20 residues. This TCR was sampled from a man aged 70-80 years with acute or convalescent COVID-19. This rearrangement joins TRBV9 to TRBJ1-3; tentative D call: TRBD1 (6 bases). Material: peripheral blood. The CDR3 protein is CASSARPTNKNRVSGNTIYF. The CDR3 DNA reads TGTGCCAGCAGCGCCCGCCCAACGAACAAAAACAGGGTTTCTGGAAACACCATATATTTT.